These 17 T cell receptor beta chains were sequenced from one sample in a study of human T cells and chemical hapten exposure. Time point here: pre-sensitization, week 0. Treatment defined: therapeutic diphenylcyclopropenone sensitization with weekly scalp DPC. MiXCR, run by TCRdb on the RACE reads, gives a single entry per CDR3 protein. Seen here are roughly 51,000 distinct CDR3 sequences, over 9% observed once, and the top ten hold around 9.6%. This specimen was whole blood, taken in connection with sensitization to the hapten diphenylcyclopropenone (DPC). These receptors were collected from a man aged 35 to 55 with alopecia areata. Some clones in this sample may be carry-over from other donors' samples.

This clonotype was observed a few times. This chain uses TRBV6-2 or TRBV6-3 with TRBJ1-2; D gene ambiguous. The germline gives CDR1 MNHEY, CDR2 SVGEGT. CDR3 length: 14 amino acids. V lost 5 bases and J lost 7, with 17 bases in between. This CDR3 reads CASSPYDVERGYTF. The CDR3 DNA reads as TGTGCCAGCAGTCCATATGACGTGGAGCGTGGCTACACCTTC.

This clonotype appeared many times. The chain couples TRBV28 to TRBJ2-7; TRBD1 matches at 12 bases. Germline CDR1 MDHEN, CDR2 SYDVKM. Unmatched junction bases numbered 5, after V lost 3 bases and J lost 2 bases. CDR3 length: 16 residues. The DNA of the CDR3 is TGTGCCAGCAGTTTTGGGGACAGGGGGCTCCCCTACGAGCAGTACTTC. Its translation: CASSFGDRGLPYEQYF.

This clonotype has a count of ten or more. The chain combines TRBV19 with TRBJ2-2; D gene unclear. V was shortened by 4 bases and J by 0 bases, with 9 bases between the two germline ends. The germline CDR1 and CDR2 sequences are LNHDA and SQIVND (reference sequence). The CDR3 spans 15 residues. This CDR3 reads CASSTIPANTGELFF. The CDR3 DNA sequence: TGTGCCAGTAGTACGATCCCCGCGAACACCGGGGAGCTGTTTTTT.

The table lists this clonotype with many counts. In DNA, the CDR3 is TGTGCCAGCAGCCAGGGTTTCTACGAGCAGTACTTC. Protein: CASSQGFYEQYF. The gene calls are TRBV28 and TRBJ2-7, with a tentative D call TRBD1 (5 bases). Germline V gene data show CDR1 as MDHEN and CDR2 as SYDVKM. V was pared by 6 bases and J by 3 bases, with 9 bases between. The CDR3 has 12 amino acids.

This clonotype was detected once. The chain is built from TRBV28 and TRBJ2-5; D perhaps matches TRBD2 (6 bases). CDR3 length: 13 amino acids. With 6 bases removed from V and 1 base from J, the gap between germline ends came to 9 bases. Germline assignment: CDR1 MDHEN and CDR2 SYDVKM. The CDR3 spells CASSRGSQETQYF. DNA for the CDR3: TGTGCCAGCAGCCGGGGGAGCCAAGAGACCCAGTACTTC.

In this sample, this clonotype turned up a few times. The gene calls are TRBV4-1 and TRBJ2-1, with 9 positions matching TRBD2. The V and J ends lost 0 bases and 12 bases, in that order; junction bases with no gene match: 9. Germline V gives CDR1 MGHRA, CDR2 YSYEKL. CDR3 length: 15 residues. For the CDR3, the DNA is TGCGCCAGCAGCCAAGATCGGCTAGCGGGAAGAAGGCAGTTCTTC. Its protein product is CASSQDRLAGRRQFF.

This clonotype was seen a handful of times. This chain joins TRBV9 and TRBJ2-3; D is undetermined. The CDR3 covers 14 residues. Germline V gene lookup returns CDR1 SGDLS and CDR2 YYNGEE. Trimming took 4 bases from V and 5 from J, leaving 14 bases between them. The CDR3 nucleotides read TGTGCCAGCAGCCTCATTCCCCGAGGAGATACGCAGTATTTT. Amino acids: CASSLIPRGDTQYF.

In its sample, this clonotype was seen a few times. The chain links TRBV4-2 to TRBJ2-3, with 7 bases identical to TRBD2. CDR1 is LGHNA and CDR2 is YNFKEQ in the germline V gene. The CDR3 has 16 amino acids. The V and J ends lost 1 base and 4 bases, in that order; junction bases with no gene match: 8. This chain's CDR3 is CASSQVAGEAADTQYF. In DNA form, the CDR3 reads TGTGCCAGCAGCCAAGTTGCGGGGGAGGCTGCAGATACGCAGTATTTT.

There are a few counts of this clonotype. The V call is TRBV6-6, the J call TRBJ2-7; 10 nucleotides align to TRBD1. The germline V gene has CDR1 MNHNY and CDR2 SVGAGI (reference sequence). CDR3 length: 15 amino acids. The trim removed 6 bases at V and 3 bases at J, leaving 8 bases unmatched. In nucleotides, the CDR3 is TGTGCCAGCAGCCCTCCGGGACAGGGGAACTACGAGCAGTACTTC. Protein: CASSPPGQGNYEQYF.

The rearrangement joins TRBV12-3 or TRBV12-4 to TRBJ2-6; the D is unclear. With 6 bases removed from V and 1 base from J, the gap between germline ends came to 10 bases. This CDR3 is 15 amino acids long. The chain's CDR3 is CASRQTASGANVLTF. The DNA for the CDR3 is TGTGCCAGCAGGCAAACAGCTTCTGGGGCCAACGTCCTGACTTTC.

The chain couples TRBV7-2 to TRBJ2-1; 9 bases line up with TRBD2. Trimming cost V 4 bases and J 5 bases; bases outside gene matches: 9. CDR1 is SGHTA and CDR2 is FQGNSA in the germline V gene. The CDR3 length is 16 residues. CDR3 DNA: TGTGCCAGCAGCTACTCTAGCGGGAAAGCTGACAATGAGCAGTTCTTC. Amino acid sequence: CASSYSSGKADNEQFF.

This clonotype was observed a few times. The CDR3 nucleotides read TGTGCCAGCAGCTTAGGCGCAGATCCCTACAATGAGCAGTTCTTC. This translates into CASSLGADPYNEQFF. The chain links TRBV7-7 to TRBJ2-1; D is unresolved. The CDR3 sequence is 15 residues long. Germline-derived CDR1 and CDR2 are SSHAT and FNYEAQ (reference sequence). V was shortened by 1 base and J by 2 bases, with 9 bases between the two germline ends.

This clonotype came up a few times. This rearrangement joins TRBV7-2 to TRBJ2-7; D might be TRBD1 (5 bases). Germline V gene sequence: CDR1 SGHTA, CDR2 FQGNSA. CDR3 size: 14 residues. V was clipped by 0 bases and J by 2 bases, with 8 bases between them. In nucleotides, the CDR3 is TGTGCCAGCAGCTTAGCCAGGGCGGCCTACGAGCAGTACTTC. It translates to CASSLARAAYEQYF.

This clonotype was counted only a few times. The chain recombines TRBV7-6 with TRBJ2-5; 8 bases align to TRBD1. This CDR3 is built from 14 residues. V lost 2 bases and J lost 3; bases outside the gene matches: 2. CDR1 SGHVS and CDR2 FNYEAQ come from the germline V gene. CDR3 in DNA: TGTGCCAGCAGCTTATCAGGGGGCAAAGAGACCCAGTACTTC. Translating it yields CASSLSGGKETQYF.

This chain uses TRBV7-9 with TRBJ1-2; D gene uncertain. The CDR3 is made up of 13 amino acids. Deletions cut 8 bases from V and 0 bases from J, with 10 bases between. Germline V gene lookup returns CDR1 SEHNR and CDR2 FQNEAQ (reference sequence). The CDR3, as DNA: TGTGCCAGCGGATGGGATTCTAACTATGGCTACACCTTC. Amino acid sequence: CASGWDSNYGYTF. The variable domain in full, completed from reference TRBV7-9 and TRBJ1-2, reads DTGVSQNPRHKITKRGQNVTFRCDPISEHNRLYWYRQTLGQGPEFLTYFQNEAQLEKSRLLSDRFSAERPKGSFSTLEIQRTEQGDSAMYLCASGWDSNYGYTFGSGTRLTVV.

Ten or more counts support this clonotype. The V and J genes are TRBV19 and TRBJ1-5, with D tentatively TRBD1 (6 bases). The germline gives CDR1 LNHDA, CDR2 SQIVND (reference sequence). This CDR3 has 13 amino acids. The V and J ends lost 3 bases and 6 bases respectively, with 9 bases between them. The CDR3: CASSIGGRQPQHF. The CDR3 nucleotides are TGTGCCAGTAGTATCGGGGGGCGTCAGCCCCAGCATTTT.

CDR3: CASSLDGGRYIQYF. In DNA form, the CDR3 reads TGCGCCAGCAGCTTGGATGGGGGAAGGTACATTCAGTACTTC. The chain carries TRBV5-1 and TRBJ2-4, with D perhaps TRBD1 or TRBD2 (5 bases each). The CDR3 runs 14 residues. Trimming stripped 0 bases from V and 8 bases from J, with 12 bases between. Germline V gene sequence: CDR1 SGHRS, CDR2 YFSETQ.